Described below is a single T cell receptor (beta chain) sequence and its context. Its target is unknown. Method: immunoSEQ multiplex PCR; TCRdb's copy keeps in-frame clones and lacks some. The table lists about 52,000 clones, 86% of them singletons. These data belong to a study of T cells in localized non-small cell lung cancer. Overall study results and limits: Longer overall survival was seen with higher T cell density measured in blood. It was uninvolved adjacent lung that showed the highest T cell clonality, exceeding tumor. Detection in adjacent lung was observed for a median around 55 of the top 100 tumor clones.

CDR3 length: 10 amino acids. V was clipped by 6 bases and J by 9 bases, with 9 bases between them. Germline V gene sequence: CDR1 MDHEN, CDR2 SYDVKM. This rearrangement joins TRBV28 to TRBJ2-7; D not certain. The input for sequencing was peripheral blood, taken before any cancer treatment. This sequence was found in a male donor aged 60 or over with stage III squamous cell lung carcinoma. The CDR3 loop reads CASSDTWQYF. As DNA, the CDR3 is TGTGCCAGCAGCGACACGTGGCAGTACTTC. The complete variable domain, with remaining parts taken from reference TRBV28 and TRBJ2-7, reads DVKVTQSSRYLVKRTGEKVFLECVQDMDHENMFWYRQDPGLGLRLIYFSYDVKMKEKGDIPEGYSVSREKKERFSLILESASTNQTSMYLCASSDTWQYFGPGTRLTVT.